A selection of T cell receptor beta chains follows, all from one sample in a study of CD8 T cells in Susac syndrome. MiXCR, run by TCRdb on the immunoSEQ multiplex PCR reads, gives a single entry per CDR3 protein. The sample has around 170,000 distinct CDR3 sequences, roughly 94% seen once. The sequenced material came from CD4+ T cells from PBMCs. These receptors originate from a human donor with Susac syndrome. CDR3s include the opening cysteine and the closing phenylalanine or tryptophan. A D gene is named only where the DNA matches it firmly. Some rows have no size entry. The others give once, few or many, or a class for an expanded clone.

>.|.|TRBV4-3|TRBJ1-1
TGCGCCAGCAGCCAAGTAAGGGGTTACACTGAAGCTTTCTTT
CASSQVRGYTEAFF
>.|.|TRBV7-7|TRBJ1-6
TGTGAGGGGGAGTCACCCCTCCACTTT
CEGESPLHF
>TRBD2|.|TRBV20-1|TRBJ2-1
TGCAGTGCTAGAGATCTGAGAGGGACTAGTAAGTTCTTC
CSARDLRGTSKFF
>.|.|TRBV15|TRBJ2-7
TGTGCCACCAGCAGAGAACCAGAGACCTACGAGCAGTACTTC
CATSREPETYEQYF
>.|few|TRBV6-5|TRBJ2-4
TGTGCCAGCAGTTACTCGCGGGACAGCATCAAAAACATTCAGTACTTC
CASSYSRDSIKNIQYF
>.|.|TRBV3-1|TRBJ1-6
TGTGCCAGCAGCCAAGAAGCTTCACCCCTCCACTTT
CASSQEASPLHF
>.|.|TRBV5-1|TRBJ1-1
TGCGCCAGCAGCTTGGGAGGGGAACAGAACACTGAAGCTTTCTTT
CASSLGGEQNTEAFF
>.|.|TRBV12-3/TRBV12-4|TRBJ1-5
TGTGCCAGCAGCCGTACAGGGAACAATCAGCCCCAGCATTTT
CASSRTGNNQPQHF
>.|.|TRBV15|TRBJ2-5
TGTGCCACCAGCAGACATGACAAGCAAGAGACCCAGTACTTC
CATSRHDKQETQYF
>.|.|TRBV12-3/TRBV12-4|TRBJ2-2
TGTGCCAGCACCCTTTTATACGGGAACACCGGGGAGCTGTTTTTT
CASTLLYGNTGELFF
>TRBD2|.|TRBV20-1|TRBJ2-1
TGCAGTGCACGAGGACTAGCGGTGAGCTCCTACAATGAGCAGTTCTTC
CSARGLAVSSYNEQFF
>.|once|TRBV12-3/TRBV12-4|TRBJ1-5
TGTGCCAGCACCCGACAGAACAATCAGCCCCAGCATTTT
CASTRQNNQPQHF
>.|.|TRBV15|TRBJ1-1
TGTGCCACCAGCTGGGGGCCCACTGAAGCTTTCTTT
CATSWGPTEAFF
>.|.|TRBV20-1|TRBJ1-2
TGCAGTGCGAGGACAGAGGGGAATGGCTACACCTTC
CSARTEGNGYTF
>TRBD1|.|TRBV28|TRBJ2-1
TGTGCCAGCAGTCCCACAGGGGGCGCTTTCAATGAGCAGTTCTTC
CASSPTGGAFNEQFF
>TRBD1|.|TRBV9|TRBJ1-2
TGTGCCAGCAGCCCCCAGACAGGGGGTTATGGCTACACCTTC
CASSPQTGGYGYTF
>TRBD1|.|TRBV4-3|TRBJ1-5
TGCGCCAGCATCCCCCGTGGACAGGGCCGACGCAATCAGCCCCAGCATTTT
CASIPRGQGRRNQPQHF
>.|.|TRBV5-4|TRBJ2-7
TGTGCCAGCAGCTCTCAGGGAGTGAACTACGAGCAGTACTTC
CASSSQGVNYEQYF
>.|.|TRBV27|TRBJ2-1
TGTGCCAGCAGTTTTGGGAGGGGGGGCTACAATGAGCAGTTCTTC
CASSFGRGGYNEQFF
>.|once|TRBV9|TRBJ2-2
TGTGCCAGCAGCGTAGCAGGGTGGGCGAACACCGGGGAGCTGTTTTTT
CASSVAGWANTGELFF
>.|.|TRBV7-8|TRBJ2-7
TGTGCCAGCAGCTTAGATGTCATTACCTACGAGCAGTACTTC
CASSLDVITYEQYF
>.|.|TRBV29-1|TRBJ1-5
TGCAGCGTTGGCTATAGCAATCAGCCCCAGCATTTT
CSVGYSNQPQHF
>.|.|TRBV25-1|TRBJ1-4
TGTGCCAGCAGTACAGGGTTCGCTAATGAAAAACTGTTTTTT
CASSTGFANEKLFF
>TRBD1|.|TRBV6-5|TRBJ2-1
TGTGCCAGCAGTTACGGTAACAGGGGATGGGGTGAGCAGTTCTTC
CASSYGNRGWGEQFF
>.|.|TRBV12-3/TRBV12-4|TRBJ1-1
TGTGCCAGCAGTTCGAGAGCGGGCTTAGAAGCTTTCTTT
CASSSRAGLEAFF
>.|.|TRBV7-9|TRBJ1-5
TGTGCCAGCAGCTTAGACAATCAGCCCCAGCATTTT
CASSLDNQPQHF
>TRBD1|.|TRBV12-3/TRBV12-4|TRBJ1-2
TGTGCCAGCACCTCCAGACAGGGGACCCTTTATGGCTACACCTTC
CASTSRQGTLYGYTF
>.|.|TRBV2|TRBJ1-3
TGTGCCAGCAGTGGTGGGCTCCGACGCGACACCATATATTTT
CASSGGLRRDTIYF
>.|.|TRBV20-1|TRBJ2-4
TGCAGTGCCAACTCCGCGGGGCGGGTCAAAAACATTCAGTACTTC
CSANSAGRVKNIQYF
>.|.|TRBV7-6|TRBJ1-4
TGTGCCAGCAGCCCCCTCGGCCAAACTAATGAAAAACTGTTTTTT
CASSPLGQTNEKLFF
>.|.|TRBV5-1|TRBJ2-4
TGCGCCAGCAGCTTGGGGGACCGAGGGTACATTCAGTACTTC
CASSLGDRGYIQYF
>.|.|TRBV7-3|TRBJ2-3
TGTGCCAGCACCAGGGAAGTTACAGATACGCAGTATTTT
CASTREVTDTQYF
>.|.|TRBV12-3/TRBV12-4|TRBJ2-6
TGTGCCAGCAGGGTGAGGGAACCTGGGGCCAACGTCCTGACTTTC
CASRVREPGANVLTF
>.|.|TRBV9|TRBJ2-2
TGTGCCAGCAGCGTAGGAGGTCCAGGAAACACCGGGGAGCTGTTTTTT
CASSVGGPGNTGELFF
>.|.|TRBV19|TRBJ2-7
TGTGCCAGTAGTTTCGAGGACGAGCAGTACTTC
CASSFEDEQYF
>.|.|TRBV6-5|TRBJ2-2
TGTGCCAGCAGTCTGCTCGGGGACGGGGAGCTGTTTTTT
CASSLLGDGELFF
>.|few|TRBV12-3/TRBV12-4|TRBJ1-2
TGTGCCAGCAGTTTAAGGGATTATGGCTACACCTTC
CASSLRDYGYTF
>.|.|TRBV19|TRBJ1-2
TGTGCCAGTAGTACCTCCGGGACAAAAGCCTATGGCTACACCTTC
CASSTSGTKAYGYTF
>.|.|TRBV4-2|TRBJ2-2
TGTGCCAGCAGCCAAGTTCAGGGAGACAGCGGGGAGCTGTTTTTT
CASSQVQGDSGELFF
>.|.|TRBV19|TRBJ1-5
TGTGCCAGTACGTGGGGGGGCAATCAGCCCCAGCATTTT
CASTWGGNQPQHF
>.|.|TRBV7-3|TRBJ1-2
TGTGCCAGCAGCCCGGGACGGTTCTATGGCTACACCTTC
CASSPGRFYGYTF
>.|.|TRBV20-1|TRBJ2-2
TGCAGTGCTAGAGGCCGGGGGCGCCAACAAGGCGGGGAGCTGTTTTTT
CSARGRGRQQGGELFF